A single sample gave rise to the 28 T cell receptor beta chains below, sequenced in a study of PD-1 blockade in classical Hodgkin lymphoma. Time point of the sample: cycle 4 day 1 (C4D1), after five to seven weeks of nivolumab. Each patient relapsed following autologous stem cell transplantation, and prior brentuximab vedotin exposure differed. Libraries were prepared by immunoSEQ multiplex PCR; TCRdb keeps only in-frame clonotypes and omits some of them. Among about 85,000 clones listed, 90% were seen once. The sequenced sample was peripheral blood mononuclear cells (PBMCs), obtained before the fourth cycle of nivolumab. Receptors were obtained from a human donor with classical Hodgkin lymphoma.

The chain couples TRBV7-2 to TRBJ1-2; tentatively, D is TRBD1 (5 bases). This CDR3 region has 14 residues. Germline V CDR1 and CDR2: SGHTA, FQGNSA. V dropped 7 bases and J dropped 3 bases, with 15 bases sitting between them. CDR3 coding DNA: TGTGCCAGCACCCCGGGACTTGAGGACTATGGCTACACCTTC. Amino acids: CASTPGLEDYGYTF. The whole variable domain, remainder taken from reference TRBV7-2 and TRBJ1-2, is GAGVSQSPSNKVTEKGKDVELRCDPISGHTALYWYRQSLGQGLEFLIYFQGNSAPDKSGLPSDRFSAERTGGSVSTLTIQRTQQEDSAVYLCASTPGLEDYGYTFGSGTRLTVV.

The chain couples TRBV7-3 to TRBJ2-7; D not certain. Trimming shortened V by 5 bases and J by 0 bases, and 14 bases separated the two germline ends. The V gene's germline CDR1 is SGHTA and CDR2 FQGTGA. The CDR3 extends over 15 amino acids. The CDR3 region is CASSDTRTSSYEQYF. The CDR3 DNA is TGTGCCAGCAGCGATACACGCACGAGCTCCTACGAGCAGTACTTC.

The chain uses TRBV9 and TRBJ2-7; D unclear. There are 14 residues in the CDR3. The ends were cut back, 4 bases at V and 1 base at J, with 12 bases in the middle. Germline V gene data show CDR1 as SGDLS and CDR2 as YYNGEE. The CDR3 DNA sequence: TGTGCCAGCAGCATAACCAGCAATTCCTACGAGCAGTACTTC. Its translation: CASSITSNSYEQYF.

The chain has TRBV7-2 and TRBJ2-7; 7 bases are a match to TRBD1. Germline V gene sequence: CDR1 SGHTA, CDR2 FQGNSA. Trimming at V came to 5 bases and at J to 5 bases, leaving 12 bases not matched to a gene. The CDR3 sequence is 15 residues long. CDR3 amino acids: CASSLTDRVLDEQYF. CDR3 nucleotides: TGTGCCAGCAGCCTAACAGACAGGGTCCTCGACGAGCAGTACTTC.

This sequence joins TRBV7-9 and TRBJ1-1; D possibly corresponds to TRBD1 (5 bases). Germline loops: CDR1 SEHNR, CDR2 FQNEAQ (reference sequence). The CDR3 has 16 residues. Trimming left V 5 bases short and J 0 bases short, with 16 bases between. In DNA, the CDR3 is TGTGCCAGCAGCCCGCGACAGCGTTTAATGAACACTGAAGCTTTCTTT. It yields the protein CASSPRQRLMNTEAFF. Looking up the rest from reference TRBV7-9 and TRBJ1-1 gives the full variable domain: DTGVSQNPRHKITKRGQNVTFRCDPISEHNRLYWYRQTLGQGPEFLTYFQNEAQLEKSRLLSDRFSAERPKGSFSTLEIQRTEQGDSAMYLCASSPRQRLMNTEAFFGQGTRLTVV.

This chain's CDR3 is CASSEMTGGASGELFF. CDR3 DNA: TGTGCCAGCAGTGAGATGACAGGGGGCGCGTCGGGGGAGCTGTTTTTT. The rearrangement uses TRBV6-1 and TRBJ2-2; 10 bases fit TRBD1. V shed 3 bases and J 8 bases; nucleotides not matched to a gene: 9. Germline lookup yields CDR1 MNHNS and CDR2 SASEGT. The CDR3 length is 16 residues.

This clone occurred once. This chain uses TRBV7-3 with TRBJ2-1; TRBD2 matches at 12 bases. This CDR3 has 18 amino acids. Germline assignment: CDR1 SGHTA and CDR2 FQGTGA. V lost 5 bases to trimming and J lost 7 bases; unmatched junction nucleotides: 15. The CDR3 bases are TGTGCCAGCAGCCCACAATTGTCGACTAGCGGGGGTGGGAATGAGCAGTTCTTC. This codes for CASSPQLSTSGGGNEQFF.

The rearrangement uses TRBV10-3 and TRBJ2-5; D is undetermined. V lost 3 bases, J lost 0 bases, and 8 bases lay in between. In germline, CDR1 is ENHRY, CDR2 SYGVKD. The CDR3 spans 14 residues. The CDR3 loop is CAISEWGNQETQYF. CDR3 coding DNA: TGTGCCATCAGTGAATGGGGTAACCAAGAGACCCAGTACTTC.

V usage is TRBV19 and J usage is TRBJ1-5; D gene uncertain. V gave up 1 base and J gave up 5 bases, with 18 bases separating them. Germline V gives CDR1 LNHDA, CDR2 SQIVND (reference sequence). This CDR3 is 17 amino acids long. The CDR3 region is CASSIGNGDRFYQPQHF. CDR3 nucleotides: TGTGCCAGTAGTATAGGGAATGGGGATAGGTTTTATCAGCCCCAGCATTTT.

The chain combines TRBV7-9 with TRBJ2-1; maybe TRBD2 (5 bases). V was trimmed by 5 bases and J by 0 bases, leaving 17 bases between them. The V gene's germline CDR1 is SEHNR and CDR2 FQNEAQ (reference sequence). CDR3 length: 17 amino acids. The CDR3 loop reads CASSIGGLAGSYNEQFF. The CDR3 DNA is TGTGCCAGCAGCATAGGCGGGCTAGCAGGCTCCTACAATGAGCAGTTCTTC.

The chain joins TRBV5-6 to TRBJ1-1; D is unclear. Per the germline V gene, CDR1 is SGHDT and CDR2 is YYEEEE. The V and J ends lost 4 bases and 1 base respectively, with 11 bases between them. The CDR3 has 14 amino acids. CDR3 region: CASSPGSGNTEAFF. The CDR3, as DNA: TGTGCCAGCAGCCCAGGATCAGGGAACACTGAAGCTTTCTTT.

This chain joins TRBV10-1 and TRBJ2-7; no definite D call. V lost 3 bases, J lost 3 bases, and 6 bases lay in between. The CDR3 extends over 12 amino acids. The germline gives CDR1 WNHNN, CDR2 SYGVQD (reference sequence). The CDR3 region is CASSDPGYEQYF. The CDR3, as DNA: TGCGCCAGCAGTGACCCGGGCTACGAGCAGTACTTC.

This chain links TRBV4-1 with TRBJ1-1, with D unresolved. Germline values: CDR1 MGHRA, CDR2 YSYEKL. This CDR3 comprises 14 residues. V dropped 0 bases and J dropped 6 bases, with 11 bases sitting between them. The CDR3 nucleotides are TGCGCCAGCAGCCAAGATTTGGAAATGGCTGAAGCTTTCTTT. It translates to CASSQDLEMAEAFF.

This sequence joins TRBV18 and TRBJ2-3, with 9 bases matching TRBD2. Germline V gene sequence: CDR1 KGHSH, CDR2 LQKENI. Trimming at V came to 3 bases and at J to 0 bases, leaving 4 bases not matched to a gene. The CDR3 extends over 16 amino acids. The CDR3 DNA reads as TGTGCCAGCTCACCCGTAGCGGGGGTGAGCACAGATACGCAGTATTTT. Its protein product is CASSPVAGVSTDTQYF.

J is TRBJ1-2 and V is TRBV5-1; 7 nucleotides agree with TRBD1. Germline values: CDR1 SGHRS, CDR2 YFSETQ. The trim removed 4 bases at V and 2 bases at J, leaving 5 bases unmatched. The CDR3 loop spans 14 amino acids. The CDR3 DNA reads TGCGCCAGCAGCCAACAGGGGAGAAACTATGGCTACACCTTC. Amino acids: CASSQQGRNYGYTF.

V usage is TRBV6-1 and J usage is TRBJ1-5, with 7 bases fitting TRBD1. Trimming took 4 bases from V and 5 from J; bases not matched to a gene: 8. The germline V gene has CDR1 MNHNS and CDR2 SASEGT. The CDR3 spans 15 residues. The CDR3: CASSANRGGDQPQHF. The DNA of the CDR3 is TGTGCCAGCAGTGCAAACAGGGGCGGAGATCAGCCCCAGCATTTT.

The V gene is TRBV20-1, the J gene TRBJ1-1; D may be TRBD1 (6 bases). Germline CDR1 is DFQATT and CDR2 is SNEGSKA (reference sequence). V was clipped by 7 bases and J by 1 base, with 7 bases between them. CDR3 length equals 11 residues. In nucleotides, the CDR3 is TGCAGTGGACAGGAGAACACTGAAGCTTTCTTT. Translating gives CSGQENTEAFF.

The J gene is TRBJ2-5, the V gene TRBV7-3; TRBD2 might be the D (6 bases). This CDR3 is 15 amino acids long. The V end was cut by 1 base, the J end by 2 bases, with 11 bases between. Germline assignment: CDR1 SGHTA and CDR2 FQGTGA. The CDR3: CASSLNPGLQETQYF. The CDR3 DNA reads as TGTGCCAGCAGCTTAAACCCGGGACTGCAAGAGACCCAGTACTTC.

This clone was detected only once. This chain uses TRBV7-2 with TRBJ1-2; D is uncertain. The CDR3 runs to 12 residues. In germline, CDR1 is SGHTA, CDR2 FQGNSA. Trimming left V 2 bases short and J 1 base short, with 2 bases between. The DNA of the CDR3 is TGTGCCAGCAGCTTAATTAACTATGGCTACACCTTC. This gives the protein CASSLINYGYTF.

The chain uses TRBV7-2 and TRBJ2-3; TRBD2 aligns across 13 bases. This CDR3 is 15 amino acids long. The junction had 2 bases not matched to a gene; V was cut back by 4 bases and J by 4 bases. Germline CDR1 reads SGHTA; CDR2 reads FQGNSA. The chain's CDR3 is CASSWGTSGADTQYF. CDR3 nucleotide sequence: TGTGCCAGCAGCTGGGGGACTAGCGGGGCAGATACGCAGTATTTT. Full variable domain (missing parts from reference TRBV7-2 and TRBJ2-3): GAGVSQSPSNKVTEKGKDVELRCDPISGHTALYWYRQSLGQGLEFLIYFQGNSAPDKSGLPSDRFSAERTGGSVSTLTIQRTQQEDSAVYLCASSWGTSGADTQYFGPGTRLTVL.

By share, this clone ranks as medium-sized (0.01 to 0.1%). V usage is TRBV11-2 and J usage is TRBJ2-7; 7 nucleotides align to TRBD1. Trimming at V came to 5 bases and at J to 3 bases, leaving 7 bases not matched to a gene. CDR1 is SGHAT, CDR2 FQNNGV, per germline. The CDR3 sequence is 14 residues long. The CDR3 reads CASSPPDRLYEQYF. The CDR3 DNA reads TGTGCCAGCAGCCCACCGGACAGGCTCTACGAGCAGTACTTC.

The gene calls are TRBV6-5 and TRBJ1-6; D is unresolved. The V end lost 4 bases, the J end lost 8 bases, and 12 bases lay between the germline ends. Looked up from germline, CDR1 is MNHEY and CDR2 is SVGAGI. This CDR3 is built from 14 residues. As DNA, the CDR3 is TGTGCCAGCAGTTCGGGTCTTCCTGATTCACCCCTCCACTTT. Residues: CASSSGLPDSPLHF.

The chain combines TRBV30 with TRBJ2-5; D unresolved. From germline, CDR1 is GTSNPN and CDR2 SVGIG (reference sequence). This CDR3 has 16 residues. V lost 0 bases and J lost 3, with 17 bases in between. CDR3 amino acids: CAWSVRVWAEKETQYF. Here the CDR3 DNA reads TGTGCCTGGAGTGTAAGGGTTTGGGCAGAAAAAGAGACCCAGTACTTC.

V usage is TRBV2 and J usage is TRBJ2-5; TRBD1 matches at 7 bases. Germline V gives CDR1 SNHLY, CDR2 FYNNEI. Trimming at V came to 6 bases and at J to 2 bases, leaving 6 bases not matched to a gene. The CDR3 has 14 residues. The CDR3 loop is CASSPRGYQETQYF. CDR3 in DNA: TGTGCCAGCAGCCCCAGGGGGTATCAAGAGACCCAGTACTTC.

This clone was recorded only once. The chain has TRBV30 and TRBJ1-2; 10 bases match TRBD1. After removal of 1 base from V and 5 bases from J, the junction contained 10 bases not matched to a gene. This CDR3 comprises 16 residues. CDR1 is GTSNPN and CDR2 is SVGIG in the germline V gene (reference sequence). The CDR3 is CAWSAFGTGAWYGYTF. For the CDR3, the DNA is TGTGCCTGGAGTGCCTTCGGGACAGGGGCGTGGTATGGCTACACCTTC.

V is TRBV10-3 and J is TRBJ2-3; TRBD1 agrees at 7 bases. The germline gives CDR1 ENHRY, CDR2 SYGVKD. The CDR3 length is 13 residues. V lost 7 bases to trimming and J lost 5 bases; unmatched junction nucleotides: 6. CDR3 region: CAIKGQSGDTQYF. CDR3 sequence (DNA): TGTGCCATCAAGGGACAGTCTGGAGATACGCAGTATTTT.

The gene calls are TRBV6-4 and TRBJ2-1; possible D gene TRBD1, 5 bases. V was cut by 6 bases and J by 15 bases, with 12 bases left in between. Germline V lookup: CDR1 MRHNA, CDR2 SNTAGT. The CDR3 runs to 10 residues. CDR3 in amino acids: CASSPRVWFF. CDR3 coding DNA: TGTGCCAGCAGCCCCAGGGTATGGTTCTTC.

The rearrangement joins TRBV7-9 to TRBJ2-5; 8 bases fit TRBD1. The J call is uncertain, as TRBJ2-7 better fits the DNA end. This CDR3 comprises 17 residues. Germline V gene data show CDR1 as SEHNR and CDR2 as FQNEAQ (reference sequence). CDR3 residues: CASTGGQGASSSYEQYF. For the CDR3, the DNA is TGTGCCAGCACAGGGGGGCAGGGGGCCTCATCCTCCTACGAGCAGTACTTC.